This T cell receptor beta chain was profiled in a study of blood T cells in healthy people across ages (dated by TCRdb to the mid-2010s). Regarding the study in general: In model experiments, roughly one uniquely barcoded TCR beta cDNA molecule per two T cells was captured by template switching. Using deep sequencing normalized with unique cDNA molecular identifiers, the study measured how TCR beta repertoire diversity changes with age. The donors were split into four age groups: young (average around 15 years), middle-aged (39), aged (approximately 59) and long-lived (roughly 77). To avoid experimental bias, donors of different ages were spread randomly across the sequencing lanes. The study analyzed two additional independent replicas of 1 million unique cDNA reads from the same blood draw for two donors, one aged 18 to 30 and one aged 80 or older. Findings and caveats that apply to the study as a whole: Because donor CMV infection status was unknown, age-related changes in expanded clonotypes were potentially confounded. As age increased, observed TCR beta diversity per million T cells dropped in a roughly linear way, and a significant reduction was already evident by age roughly 40. The long-lived group showed more naive CD4+ T cells, fewer expanded clones and increased TCR diversity than the aged group, suggesting age selection. Estimates of total diversity based on one million sequenced T cells were regarded as lower bounds and as underestimates. There was a strong correlation between observed TCR beta diversity and the percentage of naive T cells measured by flow cytometry. Conclusive comparison of naive and antigen-experienced compartments was prevented by the profiling of bulk unsorted PBMCs.

The roughly 39 donors, aged about 6 to 95 years, were systemically healthy Caucasian individuals from Russia. Approximately 9.7 milliliters of peripheral blood were drawn from each donor into EDTA-treated Vacutainer tubes. Ficoll-Paque density-gradient centrifugation was used to isolate PBMCs, with at least 7 million per sample. Total RNA, at least 5 micrograms per sample, was extracted from PBMCs with Trizol reagent. Naive CD45RAhigh/CD27high T cell percentages were measured by flow cytometry on a PBMC aliquot from every donor. The library was produced with 5' RACE. TCRdb shows the sequencer as Illumina HiSeq 2500. The second PCR ran for about 6 to 11 cycles and used a J-beta primer mix along with a sample-barcoded 5' primer. Each TCR beta cDNA molecule received a unique molecular identifier from a template-switch 5' adaptor carrying 12 random nucleotides. Each sample yielded at least 2.5 million CDR3-containing paired-end reads. All of the RNA was converted into first-strand cDNA using the Mint cDNA synthesis kit, with a TRBC-specific oligonucleotide serving as the primer. Following uracil-DNA glycosylase treatment, all cDNA underwent a first 18-cycle PCR with the universal primers M1SS and BC2_uni_R. On the authors' methods: For normalization, 1 million high-quality reads were randomly selected from each sample, with every read carrying a distinct molecular identifier. Reads sharing molecular identifiers were discarded rather than binned into consensus sequences. MiTCR, with a Q25 quality threshold and the strictest error-elimination algorithm, was used for CDR3 identification, clonotype clustering and error correction. Lower-bound total TCR beta diversity was estimated with a nonparametric unseen species model using Euler transformation. TCRdb cleaned the public reads at Q25 with fastp, built clones with MiXCR and kept in-frame beta chains. Every distinct CDR3 protein forms one entry, paired with its most common genes and DNA. For this entry, the V and J calls and clone size follow TCRdb and not the study's own pipeline. This sample comprises roughly 800,000 distinct CDR3 sequences, about 53% of them detected only once. Roughly 40% of the sample is in the top ten clones.

This clonotype was seen a few times. Its target antigen remains unknown. No base quality information exists; no much larger clone differs at one position. This TCR derives from a man older than 75 in good health. Material: blood.

CDR3 region: CASSQDGGGREQFF. The base sequence is TGTGCCAGCAGCCAAGATGGCGGGGGGCGGGAGCAGTTCTTC. The V and J segments used are TRBV3-1 and TRBJ2-1, and TRBD2 matches 8 of the central bases. The CDR3, cysteine through phenylalanine, is 14 amino acids long. Just the 42-base CDR3 DNA is kept, in frame starting at base 1. For this chain, trimming is 0 bases at the V end and 10 bases at the J end, and the number of junction bases without a gene match is 5. CDR1 and CDR2 (LGHDT, YNNKEL) derive from the germline V gene (reference sequence).